The 18 T cell receptor beta chains presented below share a single source sample, sequenced in a study of blood T cell repertoires in COVID-19. Profiled with immunoSEQ multiplex PCR; TCRdb holds only in-frame clones, not every one. The sample lists just over 350,000 clones, approximately 86% seen once, with under 8.5% in the top ten. Sequencing was performed on peripheral blood. Receptors were obtained from a woman aged 55 to 70 with COVID-19, enrolled during active disease.

This rearrangement joins TRBV9 to TRBJ2-3; tentative D call: TRBD2 (5 bases). The V end was cut by 4 bases, the J end by 0 bases, with 18 bases between. The CDR3 is made up of 17 amino acids. Germline CDR1 is SGDLS and CDR2 is YYNGEE. CDR3 loop: CASSSPVVGDSTDTQYF. The CDR3 nucleotides read TGTGCCAGCAGCAGTCCCGTAGTCGGGGATAGCACAGATACGCAGTATTTT. Drawing the rest from reference TRBV9 and TRBJ2-3, the complete variable domain is DSGVTQTPKHLITATGQRVTLRCSPRSGDLSVYWYQQSLDQGLQFLIQYYNGEERAKGNILERFSAQQFPDLHSELNLSSLELGDSALYFCASSSPVVGDSTDTQYFGPGTRLTVL.

CDR3 in DNA: TGTGCCAGCAGCTTAGGGCAGGTCACAGATACGCAGTATTTT. This gives the protein CASSLGQVTDTQYF. The chain has TRBV7-2 and TRBJ2-3; D is undetermined. The CDR3 has 14 amino acids. Between the trimmed V and J ends, which lost 1 base and 2 bases, there was a span of 7 bases. Per germline, CDR1 SGHTA and CDR2 FQGNSA.

The V gene is TRBV5-8, the J gene TRBJ1-1; D is undetermined. Germline V gives CDR1 SGHTS, CDR2 YDEGEE. Trimming removed 1 base at V and 10 bases at J, with 11 bases between. The length of the CDR3 is 12 residues. The DNA for the CDR3 is TGTGCCAGCAGCTTGTTGCGGGTAGGAGCTTTCTTT. Residues: CASSLLRVGAFF.

The gene calls are TRBV7-2 and TRBJ2-5, with D possibly TRBD1 on 6 matching bases. CDR3 size: 15 residues. Germline CDR1 is SGHTA and CDR2 is FQGNSA. V shed 3 bases and J shed 4 bases, with 15 bases lying between them. The CDR3, as DNA: TGTGCCAGCAGCTTCTCCGGGACCAGGGGAGAGACCCAGTACTTC. It translates to CASSFSGTRGETQYF. The full variable domain, completed using reference TRBV7-2 and TRBJ2-5, is GAGVSQSPSNKVTEKGKDVELRCDPISGHTALYWYRQSLGQGLEFLIYFQGNSAPDKSGLPSDRFSAERTGGSVSTLTIQRTQQEDSAVYLCASSFSGTRGETQYFGPGTRLLVL.

The genes are TRBV19 and TRBJ2-1, with a weak D call TRBD1 (5 bases). There are 14 residues in the CDR3. Per germline, CDR1 LNHDA and CDR2 SQIVND (reference sequence). V lost 2 bases, J lost 5 bases, and 10 bases lay in between. The CDR3 bases are TGTGCCAGTAGTATACAGGGAAGCAACAATGAGCAGTTCTTC. It codes for CASSIQGSNNEQFF.

The sample holds many counts of this clone. The chain uses TRBV30 and TRBJ2-7; 7 bases agree with TRBD1. The CDR3 covers 14 residues. CDR1 and CDR2 from the germline V gene are GTSNPN and SVGIG (reference sequence). V shed 0 bases, J shed 5 bases, and the junction held 7 bases outside the gene matches. The CDR3 coding sequence is TGTGCCTGGAGTGTAGGACAGGTAAAAAACGAGCAGTACTTC. The encoded protein is CAWSVGQVKNEQYF.

The chain combines TRBV14 with TRBJ1-1; D is ambiguous. CDR1 and CDR2 (germline): SGHDN, FVKESK. V lost 3 bases and J lost 0, with 8 bases in between. The CDR3 sequence is 14 residues long. The CDR3 coding sequence is TGTGCCAGCAGCCATTTAGCCCTGAACACTGAAGCTTTCTTT. Protein product: CASSHLALNTEAFF.

The sample holds many counts of this clone. This chain links TRBV6-5 with TRBJ1-2; 9 positions match TRBD1. Germline CDR1 reads MNHEY; CDR2 reads SVGAGI. Trimming at V came to 5 bases and at J to 3 bases, leaving 1 base not matched to a gene. The CDR3 totals 13 residues. In nucleotides, the CDR3 is TGTGCCAGCAGTAGGACAGGGGACTATGGCTACACCTTC. Protein: CASSRTGDYGYTF.

This clone was found a few times. The chain recombines TRBV6-6 with TRBJ1-1; a weak D match, TRBD1 (5 bases). The V end was cut by 5 bases, the J end by 3 bases, with 13 bases between. CDR1 and CDR2 from the germline V gene are MNHNY and SVGAGI (reference sequence). This CDR3 has 14 residues. The CDR3 sequence: CASSPWGGDTEAFF. The CDR3 DNA reads as TGTGCCAGCAGTCCTTGGGGAGGGGACACTGAAGCTTTCTTT.

V is TRBV14 and J is TRBJ1-1, with D maybe TRBD1 (6 bases). Germline CDR1 reads SGHDN; CDR2 reads FVKESK. This CDR3 region has 16 residues. Between the trimmed V and J ends, which lost 1 base and 2 bases, there was a span of 14 bases. This CDR3 reads CASSQVFTGSNTEAFF. CDR3 sequence (DNA): TGTGCCAGCAGCCAAGTTTTCACAGGGTCAAACACTGAAGCTTTCTTT.

This chain links TRBV7-3 with TRBJ2-7; 9 bases line up with TRBD1. Germline values: CDR1 SGHTA, CDR2 FQGTGA. With V trimmed by 5 bases and J by 3 bases, 5 bases remained unmatched. This CDR3 has 14 residues. As DNA, the CDR3 is TGTGCCAGCAGCCCGGGGACAGGGAACTACGAGCAGTACTTC. Translating gives CASSPGTGNYEQYF.

The chain combines TRBV5-4 with TRBJ2-2; 7 nucleotides align to TRBD2. This CDR3 spans 11 amino acids. CDR1 SGHNT and CDR2 YYREEE come from the germline V gene (reference sequence). V trimming: 9 bases; J trimming: 5 bases; junction bases outside the gene matches: 1. The CDR3 sequence: CAMGGTGELFF. CDR3 nucleotide sequence: TGTGCCATGGGGGGGACCGGGGAGCTGTTTTTT.

V gene TRBV7-9 combines with J gene TRBJ1-1; TRBD1 is a possible D gene (5 bases). The CDR3 has 14 amino acids. V was pared by 5 bases and J by 1 base, with 11 bases between. From germline, CDR1 is SEHNR and CDR2 FQNEAQ (reference sequence). The CDR3 is CASSPWTSNTEAFF. The CDR3, as DNA: TGTGCCAGCAGCCCCTGGACATCGAACACTGAAGCTTTCTTT.

This chain uses TRBV3-1 (or the pseudogene TRBV3-2) with TRBJ2-5; a weak D match, TRBD2 (7 bases). Germline lookup yields CDR1 LGHDT and CDR2 YNNKEL (reference sequence). Between the trimmed V and J ends, which lost 4 bases and 3 bases, there was a span of 12 bases. The CDR3 has 14 amino acids. The CDR3 loop reads CASSPRGAEETQYF. The CDR3 bases are TGTGCCAGCAGCCCCCGGGGGGCCGAAGAGACCCAGTACTTC.

This chain links TRBV19 with TRBJ2-3; D remains ambiguous. The CDR3 totals 16 residues. V lost 5 bases, J lost 1 base, and 16 bases lay in between. Germline V gene data show CDR1 as LNHDA and CDR2 as SQIVND (reference sequence). The CDR3 reads CASSLGLYVGTDTQYF. CDR3 in DNA: TGTGCCAGTAGTTTAGGCCTCTATGTAGGCACAGATACGCAGTATTTT.

The V and J genes are TRBV4-1 and TRBJ1-4, with D unclear. The germline V gene encodes CDR1 MGHRA and CDR2 YSYEKL. The ends were cut back, 0 bases at V and 0 bases at J, with 5 bases in the middle. The CDR3 spans 15 residues. The CDR3 is CASSQDRATNEKLFF. The CDR3 nucleotides are TGCGCCAGCAGCCAAGACCGTGCAACTAATGAAAAACTGTTTTTT.

This clone has a single count. This chain links TRBV2 with TRBJ1-2, with 12 bases matching TRBD1. Germline-derived CDR1 and CDR2 are SNHLY and FYNNEI. The CDR3 loop spans 17 amino acids. V lost 0 bases, J lost 8 bases, and 10 bases stayed unmatched. The CDR3 nucleotides read TGTGCCAGCAGTGAAGCGGGGACAGGGGGCCAGGGAGAGGGCTACACCTTC. It encodes CASSEAGTGGQGEGYTF.

The V and J genes are TRBV30 and TRBJ2-2, with a possible D match to TRBD1 (6 bases). V shed 2 bases and J shed 5 bases, with 12 bases lying between them. Germline CDR1 and CDR2: GTSNPN and SVGIG (reference sequence). The CDR3 consists of 14 residues. The CDR3 sequence: CAWSKGVRTGELFF. CDR3 in DNA: TGTGCCTGGAGTAAGGGGGTGCGGACCGGGGAGCTGTTTTTT.